This T cell receptor beta chain was recovered during a study of memory CD4+ T cells and cytomegalovirus serostatus. Study context: Healthy Belgian adult donors included about nine CMV-positive and some 25 CMV-negative people.

About this clone: No antigen is known for it.

Study results and caveats: Suggested: most of the CMV-linked TCR signature lies in CD4+ memory cells.

Single viable CD3+CD4+CD8-CD45RO+ cells were sorted as the memory CD4+ T cells. Positive selection with CD4 microbeads enriched total CD4+ T cells. The CDR3 is 17 amino acids. J lost 5 bases, V lost 5 bases, and 14 bases had no gene match. Germline V lookup: CDR1 SGHTA, CDR2 FQGTGA. In the authors' methods: After removing out-of-frame reads, millions of distinct TCRbeta sequences remained. The data were produced by immunoSEQ multiplex PCR, yet TCRdb's version contains in-frame clones alone and is incomplete. For V, J and clone size, that table is used; D and trimming come from the DNA. Of approximately 88,000 clones in the sample, 80% were seen once.

The gene calls are TRBV7-3 and TRBJ2-2, with 7 nucleotides matching TRBD2. Sequenced: memory CD4+ T cells from blood. The TCR originated in an adult in good health and CMV-seropositive. The CDR3 protein is CASSPIRWGGRTGELFF. In DNA form, the CDR3 reads TGTGCCAGCAGCCCCATTCGGTGGGGGGGGAGAACCGGGGAGCTGTTTTTT.